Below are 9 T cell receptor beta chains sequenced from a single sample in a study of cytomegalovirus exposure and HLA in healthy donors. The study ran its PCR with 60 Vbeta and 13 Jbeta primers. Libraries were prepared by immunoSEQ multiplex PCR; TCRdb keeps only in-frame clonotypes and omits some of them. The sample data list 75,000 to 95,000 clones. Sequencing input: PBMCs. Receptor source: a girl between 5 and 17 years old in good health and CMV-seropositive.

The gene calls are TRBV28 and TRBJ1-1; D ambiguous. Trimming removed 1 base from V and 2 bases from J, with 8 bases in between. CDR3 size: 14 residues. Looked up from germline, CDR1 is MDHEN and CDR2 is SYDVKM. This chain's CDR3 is CASSLSDINTEAFF. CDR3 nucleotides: TGTGCCAGCAGTTTATCAGACATCAACACTGAAGCTTTCTTT.

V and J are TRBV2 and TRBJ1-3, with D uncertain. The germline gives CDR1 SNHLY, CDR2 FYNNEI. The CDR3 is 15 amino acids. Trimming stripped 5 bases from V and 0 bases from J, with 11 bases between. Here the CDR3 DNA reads TGTGCCAGCAGTCCCGGTGACTACTCTGGAAACACCATATATTTT. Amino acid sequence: CASSPGDYSGNTIYF.

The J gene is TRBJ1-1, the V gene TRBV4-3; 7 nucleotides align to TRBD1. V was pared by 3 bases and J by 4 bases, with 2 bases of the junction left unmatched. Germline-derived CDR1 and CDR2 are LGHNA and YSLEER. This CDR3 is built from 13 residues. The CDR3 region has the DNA TGCGCCAGCAGCCAGCACAGGGGCACTGAAGCTTTCTTT. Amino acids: CASSQHRGTEAFF.

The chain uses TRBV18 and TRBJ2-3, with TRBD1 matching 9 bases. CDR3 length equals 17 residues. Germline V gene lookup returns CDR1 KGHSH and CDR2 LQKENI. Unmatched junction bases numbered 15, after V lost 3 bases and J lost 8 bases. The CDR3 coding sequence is TGTGCCAGCTCACCTACGGTTCCGGGACAGGGCATGGGTACGCAGTATTTT. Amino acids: CASSPTVPGQGMGTQYF.

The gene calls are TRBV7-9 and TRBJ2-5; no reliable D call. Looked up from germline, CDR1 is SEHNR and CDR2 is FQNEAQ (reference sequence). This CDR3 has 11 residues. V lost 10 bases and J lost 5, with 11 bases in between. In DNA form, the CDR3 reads TGTGCCATGCAGGCAACGGAGACCCAGTACTTC. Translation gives CAMQATETQYF.

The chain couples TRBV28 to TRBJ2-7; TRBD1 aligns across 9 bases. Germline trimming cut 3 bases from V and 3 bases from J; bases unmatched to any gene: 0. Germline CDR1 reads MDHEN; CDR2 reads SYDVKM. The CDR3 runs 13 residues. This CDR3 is CASSLTGGYEQYV. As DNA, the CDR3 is TGTGCCAGCAGTTTGACAGGGGGCTACGAGCAGTACGTC.

The CDR3 DNA reads TGTGCCTGGAGTCCGGGGTGGGAGACCCAGTACTTC. As protein: CAWSPGWETQYF. The V call is TRBV30, the J call TRBJ2-5, with a weak D call TRBD2 (5 bases). The ends were cut back, 2 bases at V and 5 bases at J, with 9 bases in the middle. The CDR3 sequence is 12 residues long. Germline lookup yields CDR1 GTSNPN and CDR2 SVGIG (reference sequence).

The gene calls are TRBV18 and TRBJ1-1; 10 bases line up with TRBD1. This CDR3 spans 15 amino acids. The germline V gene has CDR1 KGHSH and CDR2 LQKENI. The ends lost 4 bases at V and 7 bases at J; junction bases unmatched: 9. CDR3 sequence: CASSLMPGTGDEAFF. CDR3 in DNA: TGTGCCAGCTCACTGATGCCCGGGACAGGGGATGAAGCTTTCTTT.

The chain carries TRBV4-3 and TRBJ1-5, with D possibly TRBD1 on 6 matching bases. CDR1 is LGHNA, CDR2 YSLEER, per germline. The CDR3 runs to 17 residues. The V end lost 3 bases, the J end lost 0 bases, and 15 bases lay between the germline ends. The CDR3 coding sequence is TGCGCCAGCAGCCATCGACAGGACGTATATAGCAATCAGCCCCAGCATTTT. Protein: CASSHRQDVYSNQPQHF.